The subject of this entry is one T cell receptor beta chain. This sample was included in a study of technical replicates of blood from several donors. The repertoire was sequenced with immunoSEQ multiplex PCR; TCRdb's copy has only in-frame clones and lacks some. The repertoire holds tens of thousands of clones, with around 89% as singletons. This clonotype originated in a human donor in good health. Some clones in this sample may be carry-over from other donors' samples. Sequencing was performed on PBMCs.

CDR3 loop: CAWSEGRDQPQHF. The CDR3 DNA is TGTGCCTGGAGTGAGGGGAGGGATCAGCCCCAGCATTTT. The chain recombines TRBV30 with TRBJ1-5; D is possibly TRBD1 (5 bases). With 1 base removed from V and 5 bases from J, the gap between germline ends came to 9 bases. The CDR3 is made up of 13 amino acids. Germline CDR1 reads GTSNPN; CDR2 reads SVGIG (reference sequence).